The clone carrying this T cell receptor beta chain appeared many times. Its antigen is not known. Trimming stripped 5 bases from V and 3 bases from J, with 12 bases between. CDR1 and CDR2 (germline): SGHNT, YENEEA. This CDR3 spans 14 amino acids. The sample is drawn from a study of T cells in Graves' hyperthyroidism and ophthalmopathy. Whole-study results and caveats: In blood, most of the thyroid clonotypes expanded above 0.001 were also present.

The investigators amplified TCR beta CDR3 regions from RNA transcripts. The HTBI primer set served for first-round RT-PCR of the TCR CDR3. One entry per CDR3 protein results from TCRdb running MiXCR on the multiplex PCR reads. The data contain 300,000 to 450,000 distinct CDR3 sequences, roughly 25% of them singletons. The chain combines TRBV11-3 with TRBJ2-3, with TRBD2 as a possible D gene (6 bases). Sequencing was performed on blood. This sequence was found in a man aged 45-65 years with Graves' hyperthyroidism. CDR3 sequence (DNA): TGTGCCAGCAGCAGACTAGGAGTTACAGATACGCAGTATTTT. Translated: CASSRLGVTDTQYF.